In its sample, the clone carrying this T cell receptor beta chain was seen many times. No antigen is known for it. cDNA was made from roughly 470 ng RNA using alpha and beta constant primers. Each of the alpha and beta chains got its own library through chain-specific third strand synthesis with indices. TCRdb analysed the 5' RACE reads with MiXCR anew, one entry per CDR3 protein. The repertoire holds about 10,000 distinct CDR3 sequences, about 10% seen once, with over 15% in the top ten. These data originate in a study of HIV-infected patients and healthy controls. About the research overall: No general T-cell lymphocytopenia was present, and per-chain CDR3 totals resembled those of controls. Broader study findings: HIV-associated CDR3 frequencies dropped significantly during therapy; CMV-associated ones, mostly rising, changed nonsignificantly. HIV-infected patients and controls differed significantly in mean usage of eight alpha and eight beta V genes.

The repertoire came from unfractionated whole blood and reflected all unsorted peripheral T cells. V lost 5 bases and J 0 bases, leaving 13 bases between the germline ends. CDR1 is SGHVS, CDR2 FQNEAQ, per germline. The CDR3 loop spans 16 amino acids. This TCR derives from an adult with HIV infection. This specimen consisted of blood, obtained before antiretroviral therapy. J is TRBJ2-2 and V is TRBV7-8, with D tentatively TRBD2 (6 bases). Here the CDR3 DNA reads TGTGCCAGCAGCCGCACCGGGGGTACGAACACCGGGGAGCTGTTTTTT. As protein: CASSRTGGTNTGELFF.